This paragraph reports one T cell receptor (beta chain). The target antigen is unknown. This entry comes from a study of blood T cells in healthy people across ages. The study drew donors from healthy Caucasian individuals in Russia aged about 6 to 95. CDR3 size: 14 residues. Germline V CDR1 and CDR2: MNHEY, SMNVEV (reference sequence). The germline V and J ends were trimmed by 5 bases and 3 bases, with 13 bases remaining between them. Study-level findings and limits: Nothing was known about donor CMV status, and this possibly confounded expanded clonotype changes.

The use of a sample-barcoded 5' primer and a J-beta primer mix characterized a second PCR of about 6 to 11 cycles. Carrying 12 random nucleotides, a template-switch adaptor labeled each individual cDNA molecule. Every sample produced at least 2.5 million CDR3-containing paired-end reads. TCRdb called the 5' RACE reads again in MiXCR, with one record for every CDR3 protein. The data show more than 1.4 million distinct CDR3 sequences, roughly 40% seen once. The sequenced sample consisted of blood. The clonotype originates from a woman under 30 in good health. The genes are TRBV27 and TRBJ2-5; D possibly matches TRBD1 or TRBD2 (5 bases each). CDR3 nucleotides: TGTGCCAGCAGTATACTCCGGGACGAAGAGACCCAGTACTTC. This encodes CASSILRDEETQYF.